The clone carrying this T cell receptor beta chain has just one count. Its cognate antigen is unknown. The entry originates in a study of OX40 agonist ivuxolimab in advanced cancers. Study background: The study treated patients with ivuxolimab, an agonistic anti-OX40 (CD134) antibody. Cancers in dose escalation were hepatocellular, melanoma, renal cell and head and neck. Partial response was recorded in three patients: one hepatocellular carcinoma and two cutaneous melanoma cases. The study's findings and limits: CD8+ T cells showed, on average, more clonal expansion than CD4+ cells.

Sequenced by immunoSEQ multiplex PCR; TCRdb stores in-frame clones only, minus some. The table lists approximately 94,000 clones, around 89% of them singletons. Source: CD4+ or CD8+ T cells sorted from blood, taken in a trial of the OX40 agonist ivuxolimab. The clonotype was recovered from an adult with an advanced solid tumor such as melanoma, head and neck, liver or kidney cancer.

The CDR3 nucleotides are TGCAGCGTTAGACAGGGGTCCTATGGCTACACCTTC. Translated: CSVRQGSYGYTF. The chain links TRBV29-1 to TRBJ1-2; the match to TRBD1 covers 8 bases. Germline CDR1 reads SQVTM; CDR2 reads ANQGSEA. Germline trimming cut 5 bases from V and 4 bases from J; bases unmatched to any gene: 3. The CDR3 is 12 residues long.